These 3 T cell receptor beta chains originate from one sample sequenced in a study of identifying expanded T cells in peripheral blood (dated by TCRdb to between 2018 and 2021). Library preparation used the immunoSEQ multiplex PCR assay. The immuneACCESS repertoire file appears here via TCRdb, limited to in-frame rearrangements. These files lack a portion of the clones; in checked studies, under half of the deficit traces to unresolved V genes, and the cause of the others is not known. This sample holds about 85,000 clones; 70% to 90% were observed only once. The top ten clones comprise 15% to 20% of the sample. The sequencing input was blood. The receptors were sampled from a person between 18 and 75 years old in good health.

The chain combines TRBV29-1 with TRBJ2-7; perhaps TRBD2 as D (5 bases). The CDR3 has 11 residues. Trimming removed 1 base from V and 9 bases from J, with 10 bases in between. Germline values: CDR1 SQVTM, CDR2 ANQGSEA. The CDR3 DNA follows: TGCAGCGTTGAAGTACTAGGCTGGCAGTACTTC. It is translated as CSVEVLGWQYF.

The chain carries TRBV10-2 and TRBJ1-3; D gene ambiguous. V was shortened by 7 bases and J by 0 bases, with 7 bases between the two germline ends. Germline V lookup: CDR1 WSHSY, CDR2 SAAADI. This CDR3 region has 13 residues. CDR3 loop: CASKQGSGNTIYF. In DNA, the CDR3 is TGCGCCAGCAAACAAGGCTCTGGAAACACCATATATTTT.

The chain has TRBV2 and TRBJ2-7; 8 bases agree with TRBD2. With V trimmed by 7 bases and J by 4 bases, 0 bases remained unmatched. CDR1 SNHLY and CDR2 FYNNEI come from the germline V gene. The CDR3 covers 11 residues. In DNA, the CDR3 is TGTGCCAGCAAGCGGGAGTACGAGCAGTACTTC. It translates to CASKREYEQYF.